The 11 T cell receptor beta chains below all came from one sample that was sequenced in a study of cytomegalovirus exposure and HLA in healthy donors (dated by TCRdb to the late 2010s). Preparation of the library involved the immunoSEQ multiplex PCR assay. The multiplex PCR relied on a mix of 60 forward primers for TCR Vbeta segments and 13 reverse primers for TCR Jbeta segments. Drawn from immuneACCESS, this table holds only the in-frame rearrangements with V and J called that TCRdb kept. Clones are partly lost; checked studies trace under half to an unresolved V gene and leave the rest unexplained. The sample data list about 170,000 clones, and 60% to 75% of these were observed just once. Of the sample, approximately 3.1% falls within the top ten clones. The sample taken for sequencing was PBMCs. All receptors derive from a woman in her forties or fifties in good health and CMV-seropositive.

DNA for the CDR3: TGTGCCAGCTCACCACGTATCGACAATGAGCAGTTCTTC. Amino acid sequence: CASSPRIDNEQFF. This chain uses TRBV18 with TRBJ2-1, with D unclear. V shed 1 base and J shed 5 bases, with 6 bases lying between them. Germline V gene data show CDR1 as KGHSH and CDR2 as LQKENI. The CDR3 length is 13 residues.

This chain connects TRBV5-1 to TRBJ2-5; 12 bases align to TRBD2. The CDR3 length is 17 residues. CDR1 and CDR2 from the germline V gene are SGHRS and YFSETQ. V lost 2 bases, J lost 2 bases, and 7 bases stayed unmatched. Written as DNA, the CDR3 is TGCGCCAGCAGCTTCCCTAGCGGGGGGGCCGGACAAGAGACCCAGTACTTC. Translating gives CASSFPSGGAGQETQYF.

The DNA of the CDR3 is TGCAGCGTTCAGCCGGGGGGTAACATTCAGTACTTC. Translating gives CSVQPGGNIQYF. The chain is built from TRBV29-1 and TRBJ2-4, with 7 bases matching TRBD2. The V and J ends lost 5 bases and 7 bases, in that order; junction bases with no gene match: 5. The CDR3 contains 12 residues. The germline CDR1 and CDR2 sequences are SQVTM and ANQGSEA. Variable domain in full (rest from reference TRBV29-1 and TRBJ2-4): SAVISQKPSRDICQRGTSLTIQCQVDSQVTMMFWYRQQPGQSLTLIATANQGSEATYESGFVIDKFPISRPNLTFSTLTVSNMSPEDSSIYLCSVQPGGNIQYFGAGTRLSVL.

This clone has more than one count but fewer than ten. V is TRBV11-3 and J is TRBJ2-1, with 11 bases that match TRBD2. Losses at the gene ends were 5 bases for V and 6 bases for J; bases not matched to a gene: 6. The germline gives CDR1 SGHNT, CDR2 YENEEA. This CDR3 region has 15 residues. The CDR3, as DNA: TGTGCCAGCAGCATAGTAGCGGGGGGGCTCAATGAGCAGTTCTTC. This encodes CASSIVAGGLNEQFF.

This clone was counted only a few times. The gene calls are TRBV4-2 and TRBJ2-5; TRBD1 is a possible D gene (6 bases). The ends were cut back, 3 bases at V and 6 bases at J, with 17 bases in the middle. The CDR3 has 15 amino acids. Germline CDR1 LGHNA, CDR2 YNFKEQ. The CDR3 loop is CASSHTGPGQKTQYF. CDR3 nucleotide sequence: TGTGCCAGCAGCCATACCGGTCCGGGACAAAAGACCCAGTACTTC.

The CDR3 DNA sequence: TGTGCCAGCAGCTTTACAGGGGAAGCTGAAGCTTTCTTT. It translates to CASSFTGEAEAFF. This chain links TRBV7-9 with TRBJ1-1, with TRBD1 identical over 7 bases. With 3 bases clipped from V and 6 bases from J, the junction kept 4 bases outside the gene matches. Per germline, CDR1 SEHNR and CDR2 FQNEAQ (reference sequence). The CDR3 sequence is 13 residues long.

This clone has only one observation. The rearrangement joins TRBV7-6 to TRBJ2-1; D not resolved. This CDR3 has 13 residues. Germline CDR1 SGHVS, CDR2 FNYEAQ. V was clipped by 0 bases and J by 5 bases, with 5 bases between them. CDR3 sequence (DNA): TGTGCCAGCAGCTTAGCCGGAGACAATGAGCAGTTCTTC. This sequence encodes CASSLAGDNEQFF.

This clone was seen a handful of times. The chain combines TRBV7-9 with TRBJ1-4, with D unclear. CDR3 size: 14 residues. Trimming pared 11 bases from V and 3 bases from J, leaving 16 bases between. Per the germline V gene, CDR1 is SEHNR and CDR2 is FQNEAQ (reference sequence). DNA for the CDR3: TGTGCCGTCGGGAAATATGGAGCTAATGAAAAACTGTTTTTT. Translation gives CAVGKYGANEKLFF.

The rearrangement links TRBV5-1 to TRBJ2-5; D is perhaps TRBD1 (7 bases). The CDR3 runs 14 residues. Germline V gives CDR1 SGHRS, CDR2 YFSETQ. Deletions cut 7 bases from V and 4 bases from J, with 17 bases between. The CDR3 DNA reads TGCGCCAGCCGAACCGGCCAGGGGGGAGAGACCCAGTACTTC. It codes for CASRTGQGGETQYF.

This chain uses TRBV2 with TRBJ2-7; 7 positions agree with TRBD2. The CDR3 contains 17 residues. Trimming cost V 3 bases and J 4 bases; bases outside gene matches: 15. Germline values: CDR1 SNHLY, CDR2 FYNNEI. In DNA, the CDR3 is TGTGCCAGCAGTGACCAGTTGAAAGCGGGGATGCGGTACGAGCAGTACTTC. The encoded protein is CASSDQLKAGMRYEQYF.

This clone was picked up one time. V usage is TRBV19 and J usage is TRBJ2-5, with 8 bases fitting TRBD1. This CDR3 region has 14 residues. V trimming: 8 bases; J trimming: 3 bases; junction bases outside the gene matches: 8. Germline V gene sequence: CDR1 LNHDA, CDR2 SQIVND (reference sequence). The CDR3 DNA sequence: TGTGCCAGTGCCCGGACAGGGCGAAAAGAGACCCAGTACTTC. Amino acids: CASARTGRKETQYF.